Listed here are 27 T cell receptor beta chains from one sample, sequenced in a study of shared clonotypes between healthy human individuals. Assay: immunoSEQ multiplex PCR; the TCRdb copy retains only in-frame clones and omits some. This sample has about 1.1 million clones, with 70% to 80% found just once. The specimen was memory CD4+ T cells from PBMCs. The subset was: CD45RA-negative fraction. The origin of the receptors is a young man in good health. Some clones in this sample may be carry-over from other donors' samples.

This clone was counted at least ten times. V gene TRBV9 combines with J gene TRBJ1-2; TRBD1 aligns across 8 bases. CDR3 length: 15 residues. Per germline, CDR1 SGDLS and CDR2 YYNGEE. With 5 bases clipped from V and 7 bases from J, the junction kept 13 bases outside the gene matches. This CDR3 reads CASSFRGRGPGGYTF. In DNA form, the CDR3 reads TGTGCCAGCAGTTTCAGGGGGCGCGGGCCGGGTGGCTACACCTTC.

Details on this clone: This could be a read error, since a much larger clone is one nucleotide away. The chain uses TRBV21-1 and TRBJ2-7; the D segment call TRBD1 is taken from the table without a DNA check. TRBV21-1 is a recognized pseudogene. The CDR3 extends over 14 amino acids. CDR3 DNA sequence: TGTGCCAGCAGCAAGCGGGACAGGGTCCACGAGCAGTACTTC. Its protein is CASSKRDRVHEQYF.

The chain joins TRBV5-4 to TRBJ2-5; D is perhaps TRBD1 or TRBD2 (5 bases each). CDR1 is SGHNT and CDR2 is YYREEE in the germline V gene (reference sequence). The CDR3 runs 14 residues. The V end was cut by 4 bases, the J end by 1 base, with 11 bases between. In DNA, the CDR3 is TGTGCCAGCAGCACGGGGCAGGTCCAAGAGACCCAGTACTTC. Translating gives CASSTGQVQETQYF.

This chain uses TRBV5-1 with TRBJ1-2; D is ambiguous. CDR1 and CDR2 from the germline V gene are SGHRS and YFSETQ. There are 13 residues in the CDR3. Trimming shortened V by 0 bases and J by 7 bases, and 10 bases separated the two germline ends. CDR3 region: CASSLGFEGGYTF. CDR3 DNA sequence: TGCGCCAGCAGCTTGGGGTTTGAGGGTGGCTACACCTTC.

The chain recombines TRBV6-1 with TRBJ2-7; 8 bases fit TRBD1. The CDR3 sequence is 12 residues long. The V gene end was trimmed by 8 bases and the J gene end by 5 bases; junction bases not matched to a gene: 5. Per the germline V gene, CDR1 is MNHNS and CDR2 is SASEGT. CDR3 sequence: CASAPGGHEQYF. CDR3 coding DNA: TGTGCCAGCGCCCCAGGGGGCCACGAGCAGTACTTC.

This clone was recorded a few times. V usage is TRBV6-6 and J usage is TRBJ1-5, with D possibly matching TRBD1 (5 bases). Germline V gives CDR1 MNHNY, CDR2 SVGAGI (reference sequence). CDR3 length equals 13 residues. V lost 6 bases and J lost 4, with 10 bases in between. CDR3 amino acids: CASSSDSNQPQHF. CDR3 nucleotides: TGTGCCAGCAGCTCTGACAGTAATCAGCCCCAGCATTTT.

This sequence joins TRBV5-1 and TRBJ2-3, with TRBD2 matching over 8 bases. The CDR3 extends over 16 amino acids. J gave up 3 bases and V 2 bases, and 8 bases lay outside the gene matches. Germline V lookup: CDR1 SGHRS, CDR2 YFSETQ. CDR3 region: CASSLTGTRETDTQYF. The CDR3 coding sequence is TGCGCCAGCAGCTTAACCGGGACTAGGGAGACAGATACGCAGTATTTT.

The CDR3 here is CASRGQGGTYEQYF. The DNA of the CDR3 is TGTGCCAGCAGGGGACAGGGGGGGACCTACGAGCAGTACTTC. The chain employs TRBV5-6 and TRBJ2-7; 11 positions match TRBD1. The V segment lost 5 bases and the J segment 2 bases; nucleotides outside the gene matches: 3. Germline CDR1 SGHDT, CDR2 YYEEEE. This CDR3 is built from 14 residues.

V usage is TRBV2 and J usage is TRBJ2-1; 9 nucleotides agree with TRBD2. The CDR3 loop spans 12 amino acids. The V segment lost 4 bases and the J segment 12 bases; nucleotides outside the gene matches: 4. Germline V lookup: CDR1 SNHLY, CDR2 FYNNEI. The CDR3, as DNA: TGTGCCAGCAGTGGAGGGACTAGCCGGCAGTTCTTC. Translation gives CASSGGTSRQFF.

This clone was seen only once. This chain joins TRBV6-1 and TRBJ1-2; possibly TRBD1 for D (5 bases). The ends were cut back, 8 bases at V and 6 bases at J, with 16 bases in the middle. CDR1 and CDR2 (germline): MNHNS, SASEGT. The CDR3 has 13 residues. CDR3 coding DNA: TGTGCCAGCCGGCAGCAGCAGGGTAATGGCTACACCTTC. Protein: CASRQQQGNGYTF.

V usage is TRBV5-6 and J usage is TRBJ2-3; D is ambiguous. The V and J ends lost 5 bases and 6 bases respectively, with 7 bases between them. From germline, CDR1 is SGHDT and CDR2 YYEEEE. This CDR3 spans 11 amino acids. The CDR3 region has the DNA TGTGCCAGCAGTTGGTCGGATACGCAGTATTTT. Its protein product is CASSWSDTQYF. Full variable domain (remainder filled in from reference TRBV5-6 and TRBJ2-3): DAGVTQSPTHLIKTRGQQVTLRCSPKSGHDTVSWYQQALGQGPQFIFQYYEEEERQRGNFPDRFSGHQFPNYSSELNVNALLLGDSALYLCASSWSDTQYFGPGTRLTVL.

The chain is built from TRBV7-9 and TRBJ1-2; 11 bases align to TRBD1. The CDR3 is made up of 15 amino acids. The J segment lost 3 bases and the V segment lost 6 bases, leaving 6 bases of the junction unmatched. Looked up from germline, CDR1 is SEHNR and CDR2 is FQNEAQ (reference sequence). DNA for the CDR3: TGTGCCAGCAGTTTGGGGACAGGGGGGTACTATGGCTACACCTTC. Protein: CASSLGTGGYYGYTF.

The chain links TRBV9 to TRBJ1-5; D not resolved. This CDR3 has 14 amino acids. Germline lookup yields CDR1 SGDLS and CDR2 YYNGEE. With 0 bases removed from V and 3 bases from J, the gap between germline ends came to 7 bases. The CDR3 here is CASSVGDVNQPQHF. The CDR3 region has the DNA TGTGCCAGCAGCGTAGGCGACGTCAATCAGCCCCAGCATTTT.

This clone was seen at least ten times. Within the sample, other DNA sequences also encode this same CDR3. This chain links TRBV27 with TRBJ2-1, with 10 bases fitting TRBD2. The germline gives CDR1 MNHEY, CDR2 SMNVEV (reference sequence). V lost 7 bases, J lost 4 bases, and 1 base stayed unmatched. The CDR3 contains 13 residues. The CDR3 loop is CASKLAGYNEQFF. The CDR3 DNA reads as TGTGCCAGCAAACTAGCGGGGTACAATGAGCAGTTCTTC.

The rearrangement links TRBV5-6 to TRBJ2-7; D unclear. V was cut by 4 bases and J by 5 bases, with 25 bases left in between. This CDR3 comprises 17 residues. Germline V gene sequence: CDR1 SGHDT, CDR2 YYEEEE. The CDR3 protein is CASSPYIESRSLHEQYF. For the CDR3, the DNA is TGTGCCAGCAGCCCTTACATCGAGAGCCGCTCTCTCCACGAGCAGTACTTC. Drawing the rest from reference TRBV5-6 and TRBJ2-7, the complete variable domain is DAGVTQSPTHLIKTRGQQVTLRCSPKSGHDTVSWYQQALGQGPQFIFQYYEEEERQRGNFPDRFSGHQFPNYSSELNVNALLLGDSALYLCASSPYIESRSLHEQYFGPGTRLTVT.

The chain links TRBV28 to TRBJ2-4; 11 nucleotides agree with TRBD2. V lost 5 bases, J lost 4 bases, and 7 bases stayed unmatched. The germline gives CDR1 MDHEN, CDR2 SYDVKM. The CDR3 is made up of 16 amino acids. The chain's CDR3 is CASSEPGLAAKNIQYF. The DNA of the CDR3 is TGTGCCAGCAGTGAACCGGGACTAGCGGCGAAAAACATTCAGTACTTC.

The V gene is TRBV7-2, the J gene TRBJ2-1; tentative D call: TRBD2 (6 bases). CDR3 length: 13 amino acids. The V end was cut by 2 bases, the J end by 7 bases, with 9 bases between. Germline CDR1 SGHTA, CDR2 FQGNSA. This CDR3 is CASSLNSGNEQFF. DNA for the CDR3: TGTGCCAGCAGCTTAAACAGCGGGAATGAGCAGTTCTTC.

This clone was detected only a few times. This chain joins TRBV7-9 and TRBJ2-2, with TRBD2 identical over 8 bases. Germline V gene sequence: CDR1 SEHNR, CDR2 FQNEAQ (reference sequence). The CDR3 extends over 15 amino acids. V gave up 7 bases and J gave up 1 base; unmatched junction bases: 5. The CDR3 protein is CASTPGLGNTGELFF. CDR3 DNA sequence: TGTGCCAGCACCCCGGGACTAGGGAACACCGGGGAGCTGTTTTTT.

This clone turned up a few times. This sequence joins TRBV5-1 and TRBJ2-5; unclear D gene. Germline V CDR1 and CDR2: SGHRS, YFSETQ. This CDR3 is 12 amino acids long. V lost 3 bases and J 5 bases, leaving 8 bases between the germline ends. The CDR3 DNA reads TGCGCCAGCAGCTACGCCGACGAGACCCAGTACTTC. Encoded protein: CASSYADETQYF.

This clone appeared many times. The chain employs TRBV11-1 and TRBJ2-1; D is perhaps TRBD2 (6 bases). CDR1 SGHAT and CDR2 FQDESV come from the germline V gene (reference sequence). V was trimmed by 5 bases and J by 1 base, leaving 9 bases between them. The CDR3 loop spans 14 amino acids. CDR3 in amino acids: CASSAGGSYNEQFF. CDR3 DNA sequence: TGTGCCAGCAGCGCCGGGGGATCCTACAATGAGCAGTTCTTC.

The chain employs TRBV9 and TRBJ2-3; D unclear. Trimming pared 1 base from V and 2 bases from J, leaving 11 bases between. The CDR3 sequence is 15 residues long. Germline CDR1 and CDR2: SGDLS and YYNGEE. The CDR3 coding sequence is TGTGCCAGCAGCGTAAAGGAGCGTGCCACAGATACGCAGTATTTT. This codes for CASSVKERATDTQYF.

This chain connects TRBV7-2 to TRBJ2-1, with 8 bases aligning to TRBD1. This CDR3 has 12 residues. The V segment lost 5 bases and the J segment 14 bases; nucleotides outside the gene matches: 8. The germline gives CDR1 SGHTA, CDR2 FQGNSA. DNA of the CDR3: TGTGCCAGCAGCCAACAGGGGGATAGGGAGTTCTTC. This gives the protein CASSQQGDREFF.

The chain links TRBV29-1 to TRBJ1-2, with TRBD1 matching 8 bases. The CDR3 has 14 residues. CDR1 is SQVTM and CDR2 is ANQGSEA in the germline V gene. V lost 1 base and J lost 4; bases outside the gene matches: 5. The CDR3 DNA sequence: TGCAGCGTTGAAGCGGGGGACAGGCTCTATGGCTACACCTTC. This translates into CSVEAGDRLYGYTF.

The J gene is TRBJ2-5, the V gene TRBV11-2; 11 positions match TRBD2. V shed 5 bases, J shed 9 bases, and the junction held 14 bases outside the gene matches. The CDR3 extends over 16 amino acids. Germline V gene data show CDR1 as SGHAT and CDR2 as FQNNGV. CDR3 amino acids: CASSPIFSGRGTAQYF. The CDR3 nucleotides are TGTGCCAGCAGCCCCATATTTAGCGGGAGGGGTACGGCCCAGTACTTC.

The CDR3 loop is CASSLRVSGDTEAFF. The CDR3 coding sequence is TGTGCCAGCTCCCTCCGGGTCTCTGGGGACACTGAAGCTTTCTTT. The chain employs TRBV18 and TRBJ1-1; D is undetermined. Trimming pared 6 bases from V and 3 bases from J, leaving 17 bases between. Germline V lookup: CDR1 KGHSH, CDR2 LQKENI. The CDR3 length is 15 residues.

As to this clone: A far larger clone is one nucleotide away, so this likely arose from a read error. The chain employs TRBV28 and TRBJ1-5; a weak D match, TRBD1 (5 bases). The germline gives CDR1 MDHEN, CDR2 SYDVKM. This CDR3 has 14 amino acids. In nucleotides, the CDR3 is TGTGCCAGCAGCCCGGGGGGGGAGGCTCAGCCCCGGCATTTT. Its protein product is CASSPGGEAQPRHF.

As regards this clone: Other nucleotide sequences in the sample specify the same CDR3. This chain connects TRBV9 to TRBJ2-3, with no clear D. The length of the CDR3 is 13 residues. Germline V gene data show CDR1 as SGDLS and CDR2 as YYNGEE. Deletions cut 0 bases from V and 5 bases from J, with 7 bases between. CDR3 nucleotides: TGTGCCAGCAGCGTAGGCTGGGGAGATACGCAGTATTTT. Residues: CASSVGWGDTQYF.